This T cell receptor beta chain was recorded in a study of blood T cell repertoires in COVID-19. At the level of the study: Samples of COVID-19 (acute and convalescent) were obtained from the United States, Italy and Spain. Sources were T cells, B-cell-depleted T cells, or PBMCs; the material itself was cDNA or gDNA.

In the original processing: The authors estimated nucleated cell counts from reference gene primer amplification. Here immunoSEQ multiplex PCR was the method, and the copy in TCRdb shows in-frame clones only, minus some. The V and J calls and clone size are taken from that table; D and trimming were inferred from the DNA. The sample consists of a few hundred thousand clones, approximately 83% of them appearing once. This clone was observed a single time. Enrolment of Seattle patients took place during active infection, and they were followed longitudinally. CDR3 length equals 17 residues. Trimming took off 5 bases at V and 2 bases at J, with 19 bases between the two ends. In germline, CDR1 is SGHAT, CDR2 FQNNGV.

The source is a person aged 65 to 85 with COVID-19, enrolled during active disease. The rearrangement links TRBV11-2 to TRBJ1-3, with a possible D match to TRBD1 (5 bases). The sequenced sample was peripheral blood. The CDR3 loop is CASSPRSGGGAGNTIYF. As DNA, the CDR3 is TGTGCCAGCAGCCCGCGGTCGGGTGGAGGGGCTGGAAACACCATATATTTT.